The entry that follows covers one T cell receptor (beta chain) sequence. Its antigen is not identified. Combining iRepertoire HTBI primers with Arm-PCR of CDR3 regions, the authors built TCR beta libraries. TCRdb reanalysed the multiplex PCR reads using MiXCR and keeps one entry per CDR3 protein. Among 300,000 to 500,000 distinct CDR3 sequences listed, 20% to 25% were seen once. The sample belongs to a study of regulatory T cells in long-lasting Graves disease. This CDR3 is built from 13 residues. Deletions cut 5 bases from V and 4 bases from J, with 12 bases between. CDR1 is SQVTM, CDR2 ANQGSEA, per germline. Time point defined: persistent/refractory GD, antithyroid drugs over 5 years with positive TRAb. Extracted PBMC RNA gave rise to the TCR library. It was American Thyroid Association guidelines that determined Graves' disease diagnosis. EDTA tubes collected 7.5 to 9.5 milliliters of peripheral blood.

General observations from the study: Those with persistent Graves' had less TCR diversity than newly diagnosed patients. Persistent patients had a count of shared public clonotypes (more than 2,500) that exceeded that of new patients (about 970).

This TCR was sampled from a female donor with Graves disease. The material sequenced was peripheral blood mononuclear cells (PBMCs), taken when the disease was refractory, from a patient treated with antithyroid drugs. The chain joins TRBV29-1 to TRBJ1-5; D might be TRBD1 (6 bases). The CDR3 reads CSVSWTENQPQHF. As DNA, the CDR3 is TGCAGCGTTTCCTGGACAGAAAATCAGCCCCAGCATTTT.